Below, 9 T cell receptor beta chains from the same sample are listed, as sequenced in a study of beta chain features in type 1 diabetes (dated by TCRdb to the late 2010s). The library was made by the immunoSEQ multiplex PCR assay. The entire amount of isolated RNA was reverse transcribed using the High Capacity cDNA Reverse Transcription Kit, so the sequenced TCRB transcripts were expressed ones. TCRdb carries this immuneACCESS record with in-frame sequences only. Its versions omit some clonotypes, under half of them owing to an unresolved V gene in the studies checked, with the rest unexplained. The sample includes hundreds of thousands of clones, with about an eighth observed a single time. The ten largest clones add up to 0.045% to 0.06% of the sample. Sequences were obtained from naive CD4+ T cells from blood. The cell subset or site tag for this specimen amounts to: true naive CD4+ T cells. These receptor sequences come from a woman under 30 in good health.

This clone occurred a few times. This chain connects TRBV5-6 to TRBJ2-1; D remains ambiguous. V lost 4 bases and J lost 8, with 13 bases in between. The CDR3 sequence is 13 residues long. Germline V gives CDR1 SGHDT, CDR2 YYEEEE. CDR3 sequence reads: CASSQGPRDEQFF. The DNA of the CDR3 is TGTGCCAGCAGCCAAGGACCCAGAGATGAGCAGTTCTTC.

J is TRBJ2-1 and V is TRBV7-2, with D unresolved. The CDR3 consists of 14 residues. Trimming shortened V by 1 base and J by 8 bases, and 12 bases separated the two germline ends. Per germline, CDR1 SGHTA and CDR2 FQGNSA. The CDR3 DNA reads as TGTGCCAGCAGCTTAGTGGGAAAGGTCGATGAGCAGTTCTTC. Amino acid sequence: CASSLVGKVDEQFF. Combining the CDR3 with reference TRBV7-2 and TRBJ2-1 gives the whole variable domain GAGVSQSPSNKVTEKGKDVELRCDPISGHTALYWYRQSLGQGLEFLIYFQGNSAPDKSGLPSDRFSAERTGGSVSTLTIQRTQQEDSAVYLCASSLVGKVDEQFFGPGTRLTVL.

The J gene is TRBJ2-1, the V gene TRBV9; possibly TRBD2 for D (6 bases). V lost 5 bases and J lost 8, with 17 bases in between. The CDR3 length is 14 residues. The germline CDR1 and CDR2 sequences are SGDLS and YYNGEE. DNA for the CDR3: TGTGCCAGCAGTGGAGGGCCTAATTCCCATGAGCAGTTCTTC. Amino acids: CASSGGPNSHEQFF.

The sample holds a few counts of this clone. V and J are TRBV6-6 and TRBJ2-3, with 7 bases matching TRBD1. In germline, CDR1 is MNHNY, CDR2 SVGAGI (reference sequence). The ends lost 7 bases at V and 4 bases at J; junction bases unmatched: 8. CDR3 length: 14 residues. In DNA, the CDR3 is TGTGCCAGCATTAAGACAGGGCCTCCAGATACGCAGTATTTT. Amino acid sequence: CASIKTGPPDTQYF.

The rearrangement joins TRBV10-3 to TRBJ2-3; 7 nucleotides line up with TRBD1. CDR1 and CDR2 (germline): ENHRY, SYGVKD. This CDR3 comprises 16 residues. The V gene end was trimmed by 4 bases and the J gene end by 5 bases; junction bases not matched to a gene: 12. The CDR3 DNA sequence: TGTGCCATCAGTGCGGGACAGTCGGGCATGGGAGATACGCAGTATTTT. It translates to CAISAGQSGMGDTQYF.

The chain joins TRBV19 to TRBJ2-6, with D possibly called TRBD1 or TRBD2 (5 bases each). Trimming removed 5 bases at V and 5 bases at J, with 16 bases between. The CDR3 covers 16 residues. Germline CDR1 LNHDA, CDR2 SQIVND (reference sequence). CDR3: CASSPRDPARANVLTF. CDR3 nucleotide sequence: TGTGCCAGTAGTCCCCGGGACCCAGCAAGGGCCAACGTCCTGACTTTC. Supplemented by reference TRBV19 and TRBJ2-6, the full variable domain reads DGGITQSPKYLFRKEGQNVTLSCEQNLNHDAMYWYRQDPGQGLRLIYYSQIVNDFQKGDIAEGYSVSREKKESFPLTVTSAQKNPTAFYLCASSPRDPARANVLTFGAGSRLTVL.

This clone was counted a few times. This sequence joins TRBV15 and TRBJ2-3, with D maybe TRBD1 (5 bases). Deletions cut 2 bases from V and 0 bases from J, with 12 bases between. CDR1 LNHNV and CDR2 YYDKDF come from the germline V gene (reference sequence). The length of the CDR3 is 16 residues. CDR3 protein: CATSRLDRRSTDTQYF. The CDR3 nucleotides read TGTGCCACCAGCAGACTAGACAGAAGGAGCACAGATACGCAGTATTTT.

This clone appeared a few times. The chain couples TRBV27 to TRBJ1-4; D ambiguous. The germline V gene has CDR1 MNHEY and CDR2 SMNVEV (reference sequence). The V end was cut by 3 bases, the J end by 0 bases, with 5 bases between. This CDR3 is built from 14 residues. In DNA, the CDR3 is TGTGCCAGCAGTTTTACACCAACTAATGAAAAACTGTTTTTT. This sequence encodes CASSFTPTNEKLFF.

This clone came up a few times. This chain joins TRBV29-1 and TRBJ1-2, with D hard to call. The CDR3 covers 12 residues. Between the trimmed V and J ends, which lost 2 bases and 4 bases, there was a span of 8 bases. Germline V gene data show CDR1 as SQVTM and CDR2 as ANQGSEA. CDR3: CSVETDPYGYTF. In DNA, the CDR3 is TGCAGCGTTGAAACAGATCCCTATGGCTACACCTTC.